This T cell receptor beta chain appears in the sequencing data of a study of STAT5B mutations in CD4+ large granular lymphocyte leukemia. Trimming stripped 1 base from V and 7 bases from J, with 5 bases between. Germline CDR1 and CDR2: SGHDN and FVKESK. The CDR3 consists of 12 residues. This table comes from immunoSEQ multiplex PCR, and its TCRdb copy is limited to in-frame clones, with some not included. This table has 31,000 or so clones, about 88% appearing once. This chain uses TRBV14 with TRBJ2-1; no reliable D call. Input material: CD4+ T cells from blood buffy coats. The sequence came from a human donor in good health. CDR3 sequence reads: CASSQGRNEQFF. The DNA of the CDR3 is TGTGCCAGCAGCCAAGGCAGAAATGAGCAGTTCTTC.